These 21 T cell receptor beta chains were sequenced from one sample in a study of blood T cell repertoires in COVID-19. Clones were read by immunoSEQ multiplex PCR, and TCRdb kept only the in-frame ones, dropping some. Of fewer than 70,000 clones in the sample, around 85% are singletons; the top ten hold over 1.1%. What was sequenced was peripheral blood. All receptors derive from a woman in her fifties or sixties with acute or convalescent COVID-19.

V and J are TRBV19 and TRBJ1-6; D remains unclear. The germline gives CDR1 LNHDA, CDR2 SQIVND (reference sequence). The V and J ends lost 2 bases and 13 bases respectively, with 27 bases between them. The CDR3 runs to 18 residues. The CDR3 DNA reads TGTGCCAGTAGTATACTCGTTGGAGGAGCCGCCCGATGGTCCCCCCTCCACTTT. Translation: CASSILVGGAARWSPLHF. The whole variable domain, filled in from reference TRBV19 and TRBJ1-6, reads DGGITQSPKYLFRKEGQNVTLSCEQNLNHDAMYWYRQDPGQGLRLIYYSQIVNDFQKGDIAEGYSVSREKKESFPLTVTSAQKNPTAFYLCASSILVGGAARWSPLHFGNGTRLTVT.

The chain employs TRBV28 and TRBJ2-3; D remains unclear. CDR1 and CDR2 from the germline V gene are MDHEN and SYDVKM. The V gene lost 6 bases and the J gene lost 3 bases, with 19 bases spanning the gap. The CDR3 is 16 residues long. This CDR3 reads CASSDARGLLTDTQYF. In nucleotides, the CDR3 is TGTGCCAGCAGCGATGCCCGCGGATTATTAACAGATACGCAGTATTTT.

This rearrangement joins TRBV5-1 to TRBJ1-2; 10 bases align to TRBD1. V was pared by 3 bases and J by 5 bases, with 10 bases of the junction left unmatched. The CDR3 contains 16 residues. Per germline, CDR1 SGHRS and CDR2 YFSETQ. CDR3 DNA: TGCGCCAGCAGCTGGACCGGGACAGGGGACGGGTATGGCTACACCTTC. Its protein is CASSWTGTGDGYGYTF.

V and J are TRBV9 and TRBJ2-3; a weak D match, TRBD2 (6 bases). Germline V gene sequence: CDR1 SGDLS, CDR2 YYNGEE. Trimming cost V 1 base and J 0 bases, with 15 bases left between them. The CDR3 is 17 amino acids. The CDR3 DNA follows: TGTGCCAGCAGCGTATATAGCGGAACATATAGCACAGATACGCAGTATTTT. This encodes CASSVYSGTYSTDTQYF.

The rearrangement uses TRBV25-1 and TRBJ1-2; TRBD1 agrees at 8 bases. The CDR3 sequence is 11 residues long. With V trimmed by 7 bases and J by 8 bases, 3 bases remained unmatched. The germline gives CDR1 MGHDK, CDR2 SYGVNS. The CDR3 reads CASKQGVGYTF. The CDR3, as DNA: TGTGCCAGCAAACAGGGGGTAGGCTACACCTTC.

The chain is built from TRBV9 and TRBJ1-2; 7 bases map to TRBD1. V shed 0 bases and J 4 bases; nucleotides not matched to a gene: 3. The CDR3 has 14 residues. CDR1 is SGDLS and CDR2 is YYNGEE in the germline V gene. The CDR3 is CASSVGTGLYGYTF. DNA of the CDR3: TGTGCCAGCAGCGTAGGGACAGGTCTCTATGGCTACACCTTC.

This rearrangement joins TRBV5-5 to TRBJ2-4, with 8 bases lining up with TRBD1. This CDR3 is built from 16 residues. V shed 2 bases, J shed 3 bases, and the junction held 7 bases outside the gene matches. Looked up from germline, CDR1 is SGHKS and CDR2 is YYEKEE (reference sequence). The CDR3 is CASSFSTGQVKNIQYF. The CDR3 DNA sequence: TGTGCCAGCAGCTTCTCGACGGGACAGGTCAAAAACATTCAGTACTTC. The full variable domain, rest sourced from reference TRBV5-5 and TRBJ2-4, is DAGVTQSPTHLIKTRGQQVTLRCSPISGHKSVSWYQQVLGQGPQFIFQYYEKEERGRGNFPDRFSARQFPNYSSELNVNALLLGDSALYLCASSFSTGQVKNIQYFGAGTRLSVL.

V usage is TRBV4-2 and J usage is TRBJ1-1; the D gene is possibly TRBD1 (5 bases). This CDR3 spans 14 amino acids. The V gene's germline CDR1 is LGHNA and CDR2 YNFKEQ. Trimming removed 0 bases from V and 4 bases from J, with 9 bases in between. The CDR3 sequence: CASSQEGEGTEAFF. In DNA form, the CDR3 reads TGTGCCAGCAGCCAAGAGGGGGAGGGCACTGAAGCTTTCTTT.

The gene calls are TRBV5-8 and TRBJ1-6; D may be TRBD1 (6 bases). Trimming left V 5 bases short and J 8 bases short, with 14 bases between. The CDR3 has 14 amino acids. CDR1 is SGHTS, CDR2 YDEGEE, per germline. Written as DNA, the CDR3 is TGTGCCAGCAGAGAGCGGGACAATTATTCACCCCTCCACTTT. It is translated as CASRERDNYSPLHF.

The rearrangement links TRBV7-2 to TRBJ1-5; a possible D gene is TRBD1 (5 bases). The germline V gene encodes CDR1 SGHTA and CDR2 FQGNSA. Trimming removed 8 bases from V and 4 bases from J, with 12 bases in between. The CDR3 is made up of 13 amino acids. The CDR3 DNA sequence: TGTGCCAGCTCCAGGGCGGCAAATCAGCCCCAGCATTTT. Its protein is CASSRAANQPQHF.

The rearrangement uses TRBV7-2 and TRBJ1-1, with 7 bases aligning to TRBD1. Germline values: CDR1 SGHTA, CDR2 FQGNSA. J gave up 5 bases and V 4 bases, and 7 bases lay outside the gene matches. CDR3 size: 14 residues. The CDR3 sequence: CASSSQGGRTEAFF. CDR3 nucleotides: TGTGCCAGCAGCTCACAAGGGGGCAGGACTGAAGCTTTCTTT.

CDR3 sequence reads: CASSIEHSLNTEAFF. The CDR3 DNA follows: TGTGCCAGTAGTATAGAACACAGCCTGAACACTGAAGCTTTCTTT. The chain carries TRBV19 and TRBJ1-1; D remains ambiguous. The germline V gene has CDR1 LNHDA and CDR2 SQIVND (reference sequence). Between the trimmed V and J ends, which lost 0 bases and 0 bases, there was a span of 8 bases. This CDR3 has 15 amino acids.

The CDR3 loop reads CASSLAGLAEYNEQFF. For the CDR3, the DNA is TGTGCCAGCAGTTTAGCGGGACTAGCGGAGTACAATGAGCAGTTCTTC. V is TRBV27 and J is TRBJ2-1; TRBD2 matches 11 bases. The trim removed 2 bases at V and 4 bases at J, leaving 4 bases unmatched. The CDR3 runs 16 residues. Germline CDR1 is MNHEY and CDR2 is SMNVEV (reference sequence).

This sequence joins TRBV9 and TRBJ1-3, with D unresolved. Germline CDR1 is SGDLS and CDR2 is YYNGEE. The germline V and J ends were trimmed by 0 bases and 0 bases, with 7 bases remaining between them. The CDR3 is 15 amino acids. The CDR3 bases are TGTGCCAGCAGCGTAGGTCTTAACTCTGGAAACACCATATATTTT. Its translation: CASSVGLNSGNTIYF.

V is TRBV6-5 and J is TRBJ1-1; possibly TRBD1 for D (5 bases). V lost 2 bases and J lost 1, with 8 bases in between. The CDR3 consists of 14 residues. Germline CDR1 reads MNHEY; CDR2 reads SVGAGI. CDR3 region: CASSYTDKNTEAFF. The DNA of the CDR3 is TGTGCCAGCAGTTACACGGACAAGAACACTGAAGCTTTCTTT.

The rearrangement joins TRBV30 to TRBJ1-6; TRBD1 agrees at 10 bases. The CDR3 has 15 amino acids. Losses at the gene ends were 3 bases for V and 7 bases for J; bases not matched to a gene: 6. The germline V gene has CDR1 GTSNPN and CDR2 SVGIG (reference sequence). CDR3 sequence (DNA): TGTGCCTGGAGCCCTACGACAGGGGGCAATTCACCCCTCCACTTT. Residues: CAWSPTTGGNSPLHF.

This chain uses TRBV27 with TRBJ2-1, with 14 positions matching TRBD2. The CDR3 length is 21 residues. The J segment lost 7 bases and the V segment lost 4 bases, leaving 21 bases of the junction unmatched. In germline, CDR1 is MNHEY, CDR2 SMNVEV (reference sequence). CDR3 in DNA: TGTGCCAGCAGTTCCGGGGTATTTAGGACTAGCGGGAGGCCGGGGTTGAATGAGCAGTTCTTC. Its protein product is CASSSGVFRTSGRPGLNEQFF.

This clone was counted a single time. The chain is built from TRBV6-6 and TRBJ1-5, with D unresolved. The germline V gene has CDR1 MNHNY and CDR2 SVGAGI (reference sequence). V was pared by 2 bases and J by 2 bases, with 13 bases between. This CDR3 is 16 amino acids long. The CDR3 DNA sequence: TGTGCCAGCAGTTACGTCTCGGGGTATGGCAATCAGCCCCAGCATTTT. Translation: CASSYVSGYGNQPQHF.

The chain uses TRBV6-6 and TRBJ2-5; D is uncertain. The CDR3 is made up of 15 amino acids. The germline V gene encodes CDR1 MNHNY and CDR2 SVGAGI (reference sequence). The V gene lost 0 bases and the J gene lost 2 bases, with 10 bases spanning the gap. CDR3 sequence: CASSYSIVDQETQYF. The CDR3 nucleotides read TGTGCCAGCAGTTACTCGATAGTCGATCAAGAGACCCAGTACTTC.

This clone was observed once. The CDR3 reads CAWSLGTSGLTDTQYF. DNA of the CDR3: TGTGCCTGGAGTTTGGGGACTAGCGGCCTCACAGATACGCAGTATTTT. This chain links TRBV30 with TRBJ2-3; 11 bases are a match to TRBD2. Germline V gene sequence: CDR1 GTSNPN, CDR2 SVGIG (reference sequence). This CDR3 is 16 amino acids long. V shed 2 bases, J shed 2 bases, and the junction held 6 bases outside the gene matches.

The chain links TRBV5-1 to TRBJ2-3; D is unclear. Trimming shortened V by 0 bases and J by 2 bases, and 7 bases separated the two germline ends. The CDR3 runs to 14 residues. The germline V gene has CDR1 SGHRS and CDR2 YFSETQ. The CDR3 spells CASSLGGDTDTQYF. The CDR3 DNA reads as TGCGCCAGCAGCTTGGGTGGAGACACAGATACGCAGTATTTT.